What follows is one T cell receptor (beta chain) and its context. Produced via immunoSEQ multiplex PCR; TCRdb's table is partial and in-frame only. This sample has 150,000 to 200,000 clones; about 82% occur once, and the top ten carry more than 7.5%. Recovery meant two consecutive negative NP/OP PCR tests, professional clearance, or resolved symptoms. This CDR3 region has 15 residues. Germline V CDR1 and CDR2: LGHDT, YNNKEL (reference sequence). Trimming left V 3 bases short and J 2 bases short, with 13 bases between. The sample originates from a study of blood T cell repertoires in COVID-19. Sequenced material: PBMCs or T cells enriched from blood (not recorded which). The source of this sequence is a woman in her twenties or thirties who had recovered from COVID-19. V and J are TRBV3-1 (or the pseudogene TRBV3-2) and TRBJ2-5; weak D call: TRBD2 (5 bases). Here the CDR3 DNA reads TGTGCCAGCAGCCAGGTCTCCGGGGTACAAGAGACCCAGTACTTC. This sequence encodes CASSQVSGVQETQYF.